This TCR beta chain was recovered during a study of T cells in Graves' hyperthyroidism and ophthalmopathy. Whole-study context: The blood sample was taken at first diagnosis, before treatment began.

The CDR3 length is 17 residues. Looked up from germline, CDR1 is KGHDR and CDR2 is SFDVKD. V was clipped by 6 bases and J by 3 bases; unmatched bases: 5. Amplification targeted TCR beta CDR3 regions from RNA transcripts. Researchers ran a first-round RT-PCR on the TCR CDR3 using the HTBI primer set. TCRdb recomputed calls from the multiplex PCR reads with MiXCR, one row per CDR3 protein. This sample yields around 600,000 distinct CDR3 sequences, of which about 14% are seen a single time; around 12% belongs to the top ten. This clonotype originated in a woman between 50 and 59 years old with Graves' ophthalmopathy. The V and J genes are TRBV24-1 and TRBJ2-2, with 14 bases that match TRBD2. Sequencing was performed on blood. The CDR3 here is CATSSRTSGRYTGELFF. The CDR3 DNA reads as TGTGCCACCAGTTCGAGGACTAGCGGGAGGTACACCGGGGAGCTGTTTTTT.